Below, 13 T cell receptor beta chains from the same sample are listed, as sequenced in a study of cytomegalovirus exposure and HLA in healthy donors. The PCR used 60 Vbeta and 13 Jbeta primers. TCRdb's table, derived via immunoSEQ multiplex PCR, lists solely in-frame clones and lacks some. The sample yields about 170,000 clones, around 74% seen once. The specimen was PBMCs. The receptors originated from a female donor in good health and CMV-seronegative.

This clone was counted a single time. CDR3 in DNA: TGTGCCTCCAACGCCAGGAACACTGAAGCTTTCTTT. This gives the protein CASNARNTEAFF. This chain connects TRBV10-3 to TRBJ1-1; the D is unclear. The germline V gene encodes CDR1 ENHRY and CDR2 SYGVKD. V lost 11 bases and J lost 1, with 11 bases in between. The CDR3 consists of 12 residues.

CDR3 amino acids: CASRQGIHTDTQYF. The DNA of the CDR3 is TGTGCCAGCAGACAGGGGATTCACACAGATACGCAGTATTTT. This chain joins TRBV6-1 and TRBJ2-3; 7 bases line up with TRBD1. V shed 6 bases and J 2 bases; nucleotides not matched to a gene: 5. This CDR3 spans 14 amino acids. Germline CDR1 and CDR2: MNHNS and SASEGT.

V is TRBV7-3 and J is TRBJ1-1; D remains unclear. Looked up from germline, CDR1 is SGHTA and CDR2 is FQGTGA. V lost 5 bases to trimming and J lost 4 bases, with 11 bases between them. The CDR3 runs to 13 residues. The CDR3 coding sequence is TGTGCCAGCAGCGCGGGGAGTAGCACTGAAGCTTTCTTT. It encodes CASSAGSSTEAFF.

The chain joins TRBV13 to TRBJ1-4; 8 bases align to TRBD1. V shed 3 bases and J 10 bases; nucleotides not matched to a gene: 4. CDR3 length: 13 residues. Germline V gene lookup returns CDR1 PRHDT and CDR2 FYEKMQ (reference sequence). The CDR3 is CASSLEQGVKLFF. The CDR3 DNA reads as TGTGCCAGCAGCTTGGAACAGGGGGTAAAACTGTTTTTT.

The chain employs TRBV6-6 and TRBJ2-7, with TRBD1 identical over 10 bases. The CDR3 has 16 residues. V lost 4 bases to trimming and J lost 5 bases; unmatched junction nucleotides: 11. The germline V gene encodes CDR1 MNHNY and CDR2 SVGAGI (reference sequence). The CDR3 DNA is TGTGCCAGCAGTTCTGTTCCCGGGACAGGGGCCCACGAGCAGTACTTC. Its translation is CASSSVPGTGAHEQYF.

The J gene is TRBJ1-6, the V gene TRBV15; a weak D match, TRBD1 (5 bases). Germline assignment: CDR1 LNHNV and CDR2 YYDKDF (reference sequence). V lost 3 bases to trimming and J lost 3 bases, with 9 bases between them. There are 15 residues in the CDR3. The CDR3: CATSRLGGYNSPLHF. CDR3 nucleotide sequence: TGTGCCACCAGCAGGTTGGGGGGCTATAATTCACCCCTCCACTTT.

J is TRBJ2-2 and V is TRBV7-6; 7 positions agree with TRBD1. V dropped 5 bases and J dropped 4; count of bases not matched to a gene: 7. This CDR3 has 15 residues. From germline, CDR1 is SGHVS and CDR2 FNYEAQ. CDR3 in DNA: TGTGCCAGCAGCCCACGGGACAGATTCACCGGGGAGCTGTTTTTT. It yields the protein CASSPRDRFTGELFF.

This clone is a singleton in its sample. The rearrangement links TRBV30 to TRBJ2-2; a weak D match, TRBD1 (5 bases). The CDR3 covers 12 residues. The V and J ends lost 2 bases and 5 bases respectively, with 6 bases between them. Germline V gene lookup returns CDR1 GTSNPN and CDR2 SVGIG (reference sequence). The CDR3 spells CAWSKGTGELFF. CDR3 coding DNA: TGTGCCTGGAGTAAGGGGACCGGGGAGCTGTTTTTT.

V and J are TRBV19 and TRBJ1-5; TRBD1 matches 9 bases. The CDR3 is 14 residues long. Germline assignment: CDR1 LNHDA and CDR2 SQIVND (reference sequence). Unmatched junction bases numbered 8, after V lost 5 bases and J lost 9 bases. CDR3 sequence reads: CASSRDRGWTPQHF. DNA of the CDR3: TGTGCCAGTAGTCGTGACAGGGGGTGGACGCCCCAGCATTTT.

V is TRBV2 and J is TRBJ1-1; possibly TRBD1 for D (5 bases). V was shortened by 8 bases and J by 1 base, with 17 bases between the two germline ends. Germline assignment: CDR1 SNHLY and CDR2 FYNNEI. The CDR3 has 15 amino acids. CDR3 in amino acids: CASSVYRTGNTEAFF. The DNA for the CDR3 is TGTGCCAGCTCCGTATACAGGACGGGGAACACTGAAGCTTTCTTT.

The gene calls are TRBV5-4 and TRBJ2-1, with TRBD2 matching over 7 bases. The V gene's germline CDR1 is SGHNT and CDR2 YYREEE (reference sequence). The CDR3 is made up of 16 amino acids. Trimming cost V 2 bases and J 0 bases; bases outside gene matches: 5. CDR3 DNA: TGTGCCAGCAGCTTCGACCGCGGGGGCTCCTACAATGAGCAGTTCTTC. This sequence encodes CASSFDRGGSYNEQFF.

The CDR3 spells CASRKQGGQPQHF. The CDR3 DNA follows: TGTGCCAGTAGGAAACAGGGCGGTCAGCCCCAGCATTTT. The chain carries TRBV19 and TRBJ1-5; TRBD1 is a possible D gene (6 bases). Deletions cut 6 bases from V and 6 bases from J, with 12 bases between. The germline CDR1 and CDR2 sequences are LNHDA and SQIVND (reference sequence). CDR3 size: 13 residues. The full variable domain, its missing parts supplied by reference TRBV19 and TRBJ1-5, is DGGITQSPKYLFRKEGQNVTLSCEQNLNHDAMYWYRQDPGQGLRLIYYSQIVNDFQKGDIAEGYSVSREKKESFPLTVTSAQKNPTAFYLCASRKQGGQPQHFGDGTRLSIL.

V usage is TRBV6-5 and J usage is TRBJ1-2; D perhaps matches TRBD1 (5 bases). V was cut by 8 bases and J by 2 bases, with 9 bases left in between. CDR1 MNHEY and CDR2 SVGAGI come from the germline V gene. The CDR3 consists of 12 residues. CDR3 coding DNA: TGTGCCAGCCGGGAGGGGAACTATGGCTACACCTTC. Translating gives CASREGNYGYTF.